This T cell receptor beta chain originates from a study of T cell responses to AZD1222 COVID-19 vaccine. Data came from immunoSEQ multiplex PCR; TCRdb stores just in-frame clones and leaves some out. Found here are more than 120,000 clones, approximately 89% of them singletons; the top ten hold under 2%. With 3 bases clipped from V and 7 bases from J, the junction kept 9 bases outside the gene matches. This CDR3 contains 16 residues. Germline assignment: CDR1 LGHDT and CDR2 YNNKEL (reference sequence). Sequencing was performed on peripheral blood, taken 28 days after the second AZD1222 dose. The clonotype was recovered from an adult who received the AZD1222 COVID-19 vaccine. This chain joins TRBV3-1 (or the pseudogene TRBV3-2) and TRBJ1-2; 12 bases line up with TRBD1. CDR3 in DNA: TGTGCCAGCAGCCAGGAACACCGGGACAGGGGGCCTGGCTACACCTTC. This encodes CASSQEHRDRGPGYTF.